These T cell receptor beta chains were read from a single sample in a study of T cells expressing NK-cell markers. TCRdb reprocessed the 5' RACE reads and keeps a single row for each CDR3 protein, giving no DNA. The listing records 350,000 to 500,000 distinct CDR3 sequences. The specimen sequenced was blood T cells: a sorted CD56 or NKG2C T cell subset, CD4+ or CD8+ T cells, or bulk PBMC T cells (not recorded which). All receptors derive from a woman aged 18-70 years in good health. Each CDR3 is given with its conserved first and last residue.

v_gene	j_gene	len	CDR3aa
TRBV20-1	TRBJ1-1	12	CSASKWDREAFF
TRBV29-1	TRBJ1-2	13	CSVEDVRNYGYTF
TRBV6-1	TRBJ1-2	14	CAKAGTGANYGYTF
TRBV4-3	TRBJ1-1	16	CASSPGGGHANTEAFF
TRBV6-5	TRBJ2-3	16	CASSYSSEGLADTQYF
TRBV5-1	TRBJ1-4	18	CASSNGQGLMRDNEKLFF
TRBV2	TRBJ2-5	13	CASTGRSLETQYF
TRBV7-2	TRBJ2-7	13	CASSWRGSYEQYF
TRBV28	TRBJ2-7	13	CASSLYRYFEQYF
TRBV11-2	TRBJ2-5	16	CASSLSGSGYSETQYF
TRBV5-1	TRBJ1-1	15	CASSLIPALNTEAFF
TRBV7-7	TRBJ2-5	15	CASSTDRALGETQYF
TRBV5-6	TRBJ1-1	13	CASSWGQSAEAFF
TRBV20-1	TRBJ2-3	13	CSATNRNFPTQYF
TRBV3-1	TRBJ2-1	18	CASSRETGTSGRANEQFF
TRBV12-3/TRBV12-4	TRBJ2-3	14	CASSGAGAPDTQYF
TRBV20-1	TRBJ1-2	14	CSARDGQYLYGYTF
TRBV20-1	TRBJ1-2	13	CSANKRTVYGYTF
TRBV18	TRBJ2-7	15	CASSPFSGRDYEQYF
TRBV12-3/TRBV12-4	TRBJ1-5	15	CASSRLGTENQPQHF
TRBV7-3	TRBJ2-2	16	CASSRTSGGANGELFF
TRBV11-3	TRBJ2-1	15	CASSLGDRGYNEQFF
TRBV7-2	TRBJ1-2	16	CASSFARGRGQGGYTF
TRBV10-3	TRBJ2-1	14	CAISPGLPLGEQFF
TRBV29-1	TRBJ2-1	14	CSAVLADAGNEQFF
TRBV24-1	TRBJ1-1	13	CATSDWRNPEAFF
TRBV19	TRBJ2-3	16	CASRLSGTSGTDTQYF
TRBV27	TRBJ2-5	14	CASSFQGFQETQYF
TRBV10-3	TRBJ1-4	13	CATGAAWGEKLFF
TRBV29-1	TRBJ2-5	18	CSGGKMGLPGQGRETQYF
TRBV7-9	TRBJ2-1	17	CASRPSLGESSYNEQFF
TRBV12-3/TRBV12-4	TRBJ2-3	15	CASSYSRGETDTQYF
TRBV5-1	TRBJ2-1	12	CATSRGFNEQFF
TRBV10-3	TRBJ1-2	13	CAISESLGYGYTF
TRBV3-1	TRBJ2-5	17	CASSQDSASGNLETQYF
TRBV15	TRBJ1-2	14	CATSPDRGSYGYTF
TRBV6-2/TRBV6-3	TRBJ1-5	13	CASTDIINQPQHF
TRBV5-4	TRBJ1-4	14	CASSLGKINEKLFF
TRBV12-3/TRBV12-4	TRBJ1-5	14	CASSRGEGNQPQHF
TRBV27	TRBJ2-1	19	CASSFRTSGRGKSYNEQFF
TRBV6-1	TRBJ2-1	14	CASLRDLTYNEQFF
TRBV7-6	TRBJ2-7	16	CASSLNPGTGAHEQYF
TRBV5-6	TRBJ2-3	14	CASYGLSGTDTQYF
TRBV6-2/TRBV6-3	TRBJ2-2	17	CASSSQRAPRYTGELFF
TRBV12-3/TRBV12-4	TRBJ2-5	13	CASSQGSQETQYF
TRBV20-1	TRBJ2-7	14	CSAPFRDHPYEQYF